Detailed here is one T cell receptor beta chain. Antigen: not known. These data originate in a study of cytomegalovirus exposure and HLA in healthy donors. The overall study: The approximately 120 validation repertoires used the same platform as the 650 to 750 first-cohort repertoires, a later analysis reported.

TCRdb keeps only in-frame clones here, not all; method: immunoSEQ multiplex PCR. The sample consists of roughly 56,000 clones, 90% to 95% of them appearing once. Study observations and caveats: Reports indicated that the classifier achieved high specificity and sensitivity in diagnosing cytomegalovirus status. The study put 150 to 200 TCR beta chains on its list as cytomegalovirus-associated.

The TCR was taken from a woman in her 30s in good health and CMV-seronegative. The specimen sequenced was PBMCs.

CDR3 region: CASSFSVGVLEQFF. The CDR3 DNA sequence: TGTGCCAGCAGCTTCTCGGTGGGAGTACTCGAGCAGTTCTTC. The chain links TRBV5-5 to TRBJ2-1; D perhaps matches TRBD2 (5 bases). The CDR3 contains 14 residues. Germline V gives CDR1 SGHKS, CDR2 YYEKEE (reference sequence). Trimming shortened V by 2 bases and J by 10 bases, and 16 bases separated the two germline ends.